This T cell receptor (beta chain) was identified in a study of spatial heterogeneity in lung cancer. Study findings and constraints: Ubiquitous and regional nonsynonymous mutation counts were tracked by ubiquitous and regional expanded TCR counts, respectively. How many expanded intratumoral alpha and beta TCRs were present tracked the tumor mutation count, which was a count of nonsynonymous mutations.

This clonotype showed up many times. What it binds is unknown. V was clipped by 5 bases and J by 6 bases, with 10 bases between them. This CDR3 comprises 13 residues. CDR1 and CDR2 from the germline V gene are SGHAT and FQNNGV. This sample's time point: sample taken at primary tumor resection. Frozen PBMC, nontumor lung or tumor provided whole RNA, which was sequenced unsorted. In TCRdb, the 5' RACE reads were re-called with MiXCR into one record per CDR3 protein. Of 7,500 to 10,000 distinct CDR3 sequences in the sample, 8.5% to 9.5% are singletons; the top ten hold 8.8%. The source is a male donor with early-stage non-small cell lung cancer. The genes are TRBV11-2 and TRBJ1-4; no clear D gene. Source: lung tumor tissue, taken at surgery. CDR3 coding DNA: TGTGCCAGCAGCAAATTGGCGGATGAAAAACTGTTTTTT. Protein: CASSKLADEKLFF.